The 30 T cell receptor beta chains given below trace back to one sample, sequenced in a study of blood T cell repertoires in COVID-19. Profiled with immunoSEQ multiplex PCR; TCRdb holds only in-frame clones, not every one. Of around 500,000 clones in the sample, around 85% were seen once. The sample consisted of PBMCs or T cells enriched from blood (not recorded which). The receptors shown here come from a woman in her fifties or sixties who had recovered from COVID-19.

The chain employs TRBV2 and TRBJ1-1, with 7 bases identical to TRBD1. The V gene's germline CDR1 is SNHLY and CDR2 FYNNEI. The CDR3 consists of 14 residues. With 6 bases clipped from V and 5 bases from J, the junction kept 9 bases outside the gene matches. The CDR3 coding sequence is TGTGCCAGCAGGGATGATGCAGGGGGGACTGAAGCTTTCTTT. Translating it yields CASRDDAGGTEAFF. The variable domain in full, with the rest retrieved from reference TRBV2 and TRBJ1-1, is EPEVTQTPSHQVTQMGQEVILRCVPISNHLYFYWYRQILGQKVEFLVSFYNNEISEKSEIFDDQFSVERPDGSNFTLKIRSTKLEDSAMYFCASRDDAGGTEAFFGQGTRLTVV.

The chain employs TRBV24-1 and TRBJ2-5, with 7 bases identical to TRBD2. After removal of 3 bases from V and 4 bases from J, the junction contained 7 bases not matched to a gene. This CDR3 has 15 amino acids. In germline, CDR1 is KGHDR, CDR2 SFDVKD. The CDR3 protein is CATSDLKRGGETQYF. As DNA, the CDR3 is TGTGCCACCAGTGATCTAAAACGCGGGGGAGAGACCCAGTACTTC.

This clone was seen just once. The CDR3 coding sequence is TGTGCCAGCAGTGGCCAGTACGAGCAGTACTTC. Amino acids: CASSGQYEQYF. This rearrangement joins TRBV2 to TRBJ2-7; D is uncertain. Germline V gene sequence: CDR1 SNHLY, CDR2 FYNNEI. Trimming shortened V by 4 bases and J by 4 bases, and 5 bases separated the two germline ends. The CDR3 has 11 amino acids.

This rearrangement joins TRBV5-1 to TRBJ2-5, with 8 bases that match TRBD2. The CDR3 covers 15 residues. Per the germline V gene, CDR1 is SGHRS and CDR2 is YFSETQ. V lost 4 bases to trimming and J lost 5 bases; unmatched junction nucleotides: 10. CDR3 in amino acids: CASSTPGTGGETQYF. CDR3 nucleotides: TGCGCCAGCAGCACCCCCGGGACGGGGGGGGAGACCCAGTACTTC.

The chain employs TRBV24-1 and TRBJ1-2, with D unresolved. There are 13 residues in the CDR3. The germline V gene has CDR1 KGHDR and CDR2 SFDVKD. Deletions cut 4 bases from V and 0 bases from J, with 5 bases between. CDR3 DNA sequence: TGTGCCACCAGTGACCCAGCTAACTATGGCTACACCTTC. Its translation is CATSDPANYGYTF.

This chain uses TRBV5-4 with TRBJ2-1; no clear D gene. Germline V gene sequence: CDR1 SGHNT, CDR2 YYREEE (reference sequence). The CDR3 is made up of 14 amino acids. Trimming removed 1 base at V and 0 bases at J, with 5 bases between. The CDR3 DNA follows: TGTGCCAGCAGCTTGTCGAGCTCCTACAATGAGCAGTTCTTC. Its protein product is CASSLSSSYNEQFF.

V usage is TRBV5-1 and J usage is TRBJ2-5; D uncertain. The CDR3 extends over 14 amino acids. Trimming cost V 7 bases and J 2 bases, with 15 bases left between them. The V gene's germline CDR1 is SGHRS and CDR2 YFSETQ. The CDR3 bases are TGCGCCAGCTATAGACTCTCACCTCAAGAGACCCAGTACTTC. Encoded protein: CASYRLSPQETQYF.

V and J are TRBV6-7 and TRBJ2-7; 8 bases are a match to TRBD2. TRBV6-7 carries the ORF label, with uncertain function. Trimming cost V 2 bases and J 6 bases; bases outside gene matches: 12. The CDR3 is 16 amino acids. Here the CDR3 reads CASSYGAGGPCLEQYV. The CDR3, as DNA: TGTGCCAGCAGTTACGGGGCGGGGGGTCCATGCCTCGAGCAGTACGTC.

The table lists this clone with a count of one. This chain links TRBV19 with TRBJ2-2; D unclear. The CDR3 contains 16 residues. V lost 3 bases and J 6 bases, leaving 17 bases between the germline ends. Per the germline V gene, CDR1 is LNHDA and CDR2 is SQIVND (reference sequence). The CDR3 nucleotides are TGTGCCAGTAGTATCCTCCGACTCCAATGGGCCGGGGAGCTGTTTTTT. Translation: CASSILRLQWAGELFF. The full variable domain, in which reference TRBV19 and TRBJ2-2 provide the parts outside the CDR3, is DGGITQSPKYLFRKEGQNVTLSCEQNLNHDAMYWYRQDPGQGLRLIYYSQIVNDFQKGDIAEGYSVSREKKESFPLTVTSAQKNPTAFYLCASSILRLQWAGELFFGEGSRLTVL.

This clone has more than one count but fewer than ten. CDR3 in amino acids: CASSLYPGGVYEQYF. The CDR3 DNA reads as TGTGCCAGCAGCTTGTACCCGGGAGGGGTCTACGAGCAGTACTTC. This chain uses TRBV5-5 with TRBJ2-7, with 8 bases that match TRBD2. After removal of 1 base from V and 3 bases from J, the junction contained 6 bases not matched to a gene. The CDR3 loop spans 15 amino acids. CDR1 is SGHKS, CDR2 YYEKEE, per germline (reference sequence).

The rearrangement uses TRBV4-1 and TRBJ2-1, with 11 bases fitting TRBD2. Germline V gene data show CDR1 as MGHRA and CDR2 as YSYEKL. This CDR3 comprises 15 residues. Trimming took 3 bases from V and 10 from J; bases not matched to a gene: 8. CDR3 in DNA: TGCGCCAGCAGCCAGATTAGCGGGGGGGTCGCCGAGCAGTTCTTC. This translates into CASSQISGGVAEQFF.

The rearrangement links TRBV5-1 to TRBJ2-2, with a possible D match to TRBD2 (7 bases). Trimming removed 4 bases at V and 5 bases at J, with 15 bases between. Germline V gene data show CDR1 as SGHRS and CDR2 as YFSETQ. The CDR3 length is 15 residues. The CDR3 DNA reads TGCGCCAGCAGCCCGTCGGGGGGCGCAACCGGGGAGCTGTTTTTT. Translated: CASSPSGGATGELFF.

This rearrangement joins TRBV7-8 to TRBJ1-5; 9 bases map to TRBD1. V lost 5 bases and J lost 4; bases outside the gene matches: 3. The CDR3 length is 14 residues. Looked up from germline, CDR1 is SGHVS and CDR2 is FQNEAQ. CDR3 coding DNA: TGTGCCAGCAGCCTACAGGGGGCAAATCAGCCCCAGCATTTT. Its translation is CASSLQGANQPQHF.

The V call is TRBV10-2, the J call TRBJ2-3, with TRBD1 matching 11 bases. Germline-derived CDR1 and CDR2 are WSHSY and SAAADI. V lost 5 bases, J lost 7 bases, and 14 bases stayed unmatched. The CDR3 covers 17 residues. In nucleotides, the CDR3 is TGCGCCAGCAGTTCAAGCCTTGGACAGGGGGCGCTGAATACGCAGTATTTT. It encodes CASSSSLGQGALNTQYF.

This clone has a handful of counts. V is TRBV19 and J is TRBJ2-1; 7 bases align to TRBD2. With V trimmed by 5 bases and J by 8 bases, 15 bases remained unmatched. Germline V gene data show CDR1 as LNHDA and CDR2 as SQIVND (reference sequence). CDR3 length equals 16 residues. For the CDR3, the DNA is TGTGCCAGTAGTTTTCGGGACTTCCCGGGAGGCGATGAGCAGTTCTTC. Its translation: CASSFRDFPGGDEQFF.

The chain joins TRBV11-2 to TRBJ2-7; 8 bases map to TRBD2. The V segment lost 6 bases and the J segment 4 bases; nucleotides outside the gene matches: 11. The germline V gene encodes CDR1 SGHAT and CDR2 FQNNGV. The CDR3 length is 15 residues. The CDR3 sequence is CASSPTRAGVYEQYF. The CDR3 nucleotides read TGTGCCAGCAGTCCGACGAGAGCGGGGGTGTACGAGCAGTACTTC.

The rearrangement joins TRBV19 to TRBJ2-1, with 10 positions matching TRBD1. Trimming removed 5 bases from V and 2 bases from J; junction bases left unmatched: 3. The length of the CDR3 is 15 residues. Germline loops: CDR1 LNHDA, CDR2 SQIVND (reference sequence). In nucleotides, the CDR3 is TGTGCCAGTAGTGTGGGACAGGGGCCCTACAATGAGCAGTTCTTC. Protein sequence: CASSVGQGPYNEQFF.

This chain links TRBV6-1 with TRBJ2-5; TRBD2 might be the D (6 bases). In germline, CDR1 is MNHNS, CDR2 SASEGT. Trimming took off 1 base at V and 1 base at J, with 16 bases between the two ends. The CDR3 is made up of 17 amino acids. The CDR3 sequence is CASSEGFSGLFQETQYF. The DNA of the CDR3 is TGTGCCAGCAGTGAAGGATTCTCGGGACTTTTCCAAGAGACCCAGTACTTC.

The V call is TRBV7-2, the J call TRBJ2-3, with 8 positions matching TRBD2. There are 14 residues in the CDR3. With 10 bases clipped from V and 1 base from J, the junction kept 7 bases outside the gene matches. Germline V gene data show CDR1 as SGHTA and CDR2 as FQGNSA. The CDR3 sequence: CATSRGGRTDTQYF. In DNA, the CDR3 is TGTGCCACCTCCCGGGGGGGCCGCACAGATACGCAGTATTTT.

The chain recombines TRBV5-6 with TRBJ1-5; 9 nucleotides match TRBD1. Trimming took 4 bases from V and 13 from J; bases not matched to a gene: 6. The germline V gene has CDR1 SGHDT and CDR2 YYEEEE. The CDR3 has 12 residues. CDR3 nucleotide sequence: TGTGCCAGCAGCACGGGACAGGGAGGGCAGCATTTT. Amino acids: CASSTGQGGQHF.

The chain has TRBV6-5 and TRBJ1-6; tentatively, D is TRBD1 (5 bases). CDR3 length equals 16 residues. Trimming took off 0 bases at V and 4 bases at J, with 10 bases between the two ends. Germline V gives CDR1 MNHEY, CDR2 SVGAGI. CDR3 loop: CASSYSKGFYNSPLHF. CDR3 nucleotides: TGTGCCAGCAGTTACTCTAAGGGGTTTTATAATTCACCCCTCCACTTT.

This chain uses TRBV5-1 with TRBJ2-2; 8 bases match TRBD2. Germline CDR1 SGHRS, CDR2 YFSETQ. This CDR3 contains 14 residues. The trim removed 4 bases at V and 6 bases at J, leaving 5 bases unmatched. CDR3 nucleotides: TGCGCCAGCAGCCAAGCCGGGAGGGCCGGGGAGCTGTTTTTT. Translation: CASSQAGRAGELFF. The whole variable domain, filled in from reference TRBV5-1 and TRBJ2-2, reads KAGVTQTPRYLIKTRGQQVTLSCSPISGHRSVSWYQQTPGQGLQFLFEYFSETQRNKGNFPGRFSGRQFSNSRSEMNVSTLELGDSALYLCASSQAGRAGELFFGEGSRLTVL.

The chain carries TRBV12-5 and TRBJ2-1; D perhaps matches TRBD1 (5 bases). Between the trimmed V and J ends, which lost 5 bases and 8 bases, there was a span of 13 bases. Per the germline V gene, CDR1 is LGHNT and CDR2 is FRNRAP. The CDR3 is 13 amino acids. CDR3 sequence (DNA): TGTGCTAGTGGTCCAACAGGTGGATATGAGCAGTTCTTC. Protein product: CASGPTGGYEQFF.

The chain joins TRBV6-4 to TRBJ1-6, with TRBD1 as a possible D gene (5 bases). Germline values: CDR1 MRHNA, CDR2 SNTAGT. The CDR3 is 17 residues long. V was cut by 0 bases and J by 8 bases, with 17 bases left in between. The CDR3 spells CASSDSWWGHLDSPLHF. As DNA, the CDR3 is TGTGCCAGCAGTGACTCGTGGTGGGGCCACCTTGATTCACCCCTCCACTTT.

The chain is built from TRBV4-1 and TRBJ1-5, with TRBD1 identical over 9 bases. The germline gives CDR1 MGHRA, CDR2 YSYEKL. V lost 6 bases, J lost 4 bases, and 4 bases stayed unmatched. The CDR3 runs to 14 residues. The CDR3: CASSPDRGNQPQHF. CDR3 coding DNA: TGCGCCAGCAGTCCCGACAGGGGGAATCAGCCCCAGCATTTT.

The CDR3 sequence is CASSLGYGVPGRREKLFF. The CDR3 DNA reads TGTGCCAGCAGCTTAGGGTACGGGGTCCCCGGTCGTCGGGAAAAACTGTTTTTT. The rearrangement links TRBV11-2 to TRBJ1-4; D gene ambiguous. With 1 base removed from V and 8 bases from J, the gap between germline ends came to 23 bases. This CDR3 has 18 amino acids. The germline V gene encodes CDR1 SGHAT and CDR2 FQNNGV.

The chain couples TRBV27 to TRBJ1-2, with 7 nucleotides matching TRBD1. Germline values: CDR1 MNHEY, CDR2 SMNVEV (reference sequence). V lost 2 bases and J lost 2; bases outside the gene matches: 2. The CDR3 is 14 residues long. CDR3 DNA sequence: TGTGCCAGCAGTTTAAGAGGGGGCAACTATGGCTACACCTTC. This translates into CASSLRGGNYGYTF.

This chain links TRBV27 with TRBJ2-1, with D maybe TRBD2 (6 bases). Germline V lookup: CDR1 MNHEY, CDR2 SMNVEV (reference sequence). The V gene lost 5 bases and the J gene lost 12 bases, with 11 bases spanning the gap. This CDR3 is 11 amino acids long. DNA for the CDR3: TGTGCCAGCAGTGGGGGGTCGAGGCAGTTCTTC. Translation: CASSGGSRQFF.

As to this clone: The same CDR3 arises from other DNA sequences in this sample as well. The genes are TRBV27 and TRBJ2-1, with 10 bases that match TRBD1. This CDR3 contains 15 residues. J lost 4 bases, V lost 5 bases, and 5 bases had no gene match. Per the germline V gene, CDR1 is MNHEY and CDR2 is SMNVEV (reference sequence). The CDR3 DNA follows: TGTGCCAGCAGTCTACGGACAGGGGGTTACAATGAGCAGTTCTTC. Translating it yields CASSLRTGGYNEQFF.

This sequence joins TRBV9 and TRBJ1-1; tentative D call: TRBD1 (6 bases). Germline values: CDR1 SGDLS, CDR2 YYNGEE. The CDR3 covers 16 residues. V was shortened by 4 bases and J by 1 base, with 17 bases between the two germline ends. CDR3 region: CASSPLPDRRNTEAFF. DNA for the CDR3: TGTGCCAGCAGCCCCCTCCCGGACAGAAGGAACACTGAAGCTTTCTTT.